This is a list of T cell receptor beta chains from one sample in a study of blood T cell repertoires in COVID-19. Profiled with immunoSEQ multiplex PCR; TCRdb holds only in-frame clones, not every one. The sample yields about 160,000 clones, about four fifths seen once. Source material: peripheral blood. These receptors originate from a woman aged 55-69 years with COVID-19, enrolled during active disease. Each CDR3 is given with its conserved first and last residue. A D gene is named only where the DNA matches it firmly. Not all rows give a size; the values are once, few, many and, for expanded clones, a class.

>TRBJ1-1|-|16|TRBD1|TRBV11-2
TGTGCCAGCAGCTTAAGGGGACAGGGGTTGAACACTGAAGCTTTCTTT
CASSLRGQGLNTEAFF
>TRBJ1-1|-|14|TRBD1|TRBV19
TGTGCCAGTACCCGGGACAGGGGGCAAACTGAAGCTTTCTTT
CASTRDRGQTEAFF
>TRBJ1-2|few|13|-|TRBV5-5
TGTGCCAGCAACCCGGGACATGACTATGGCTACACCTTC
CASNPGHDYGYTF
>TRBJ1-1|-|18|-|TRBV5-4
TGTGCCAGCAGCTTGGCTCTCTTTCCCAGGTTGATGAACACTGAAGCTTTCTTT
CASSLALFPRLMNTEAFF
>TRBJ1-4|-|14|TRBD1|TRBV6-5
TGTGCCAGCGCGCGGACAGGGAATAATGAAAAACTGTTTTTT
CASARTGNNEKLFF
>TRBJ1-1|-|14|-|TRBV5-6
TGTGCCAGCAGCAGGGAGGGGAGAAACACTGAAGCTTTCTTT
CASSREGRNTEAFF
>TRBJ2-3|-|16|TRBD1|TRBV5-4
TGTGCCAGCAGCTTGGGGCAGGGGACAGTGAGAGATACGCAGTATTTT
CASSLGQGTVRDTQYF
>TRBJ1-2|-|14|-|TRBV27
TGTGCCAGCAGGCGGACACCCTCGGGCTATGGCTACACCTTC
CASRRTPSGYGYTF
>TRBJ1-1|-|13|-|TRBV6-6
TGTGCCAGCACCCAAAGCGGATACACTGAAGCTTTCTTT
CASTQSGYTEAFF
>TRBJ1-1|few|16|TRBD1|TRBV7-3
TGTGCCAGCAGCTTTACAGGGGGTCAGCGGAACACTGAAGCTTTCTTT
CASSFTGGQRNTEAFF
>TRBJ2-2|-|16|TRBD1|TRBV7-2
TGTGCCAGCAGCTTAGCCTGGACAGGGAATACCGGGGAGCTGTTTTTT
CASSLAWTGNTGELFF
>TRBJ1-4|-|12|-|TRBV5-1
TGCGCCAGCAGCTTTTCAAATGAAAAACTGTTTTTT
CASSFSNEKLFF
>TRBJ2-5|-|13|TRBD2|TRBV6-5
TGTGCCAGCAGTAGGACTAGAGCAGAGACCCAGTACTTC
CASSRTRAETQYF
>TRBJ1-6|-|15|TRBD1|TRBV11-2
TGTGCCAGCAGCTTAGACAGGGGGCCCAATTCACCCCTCCACTTT
CASSLDRGPNSPLHF
>TRBJ2-1|-|16|-|TRBV7-2
TGTGCCAGCAGCTTAAGTTTGACTAGAGTTCGCGATGAGCAGTTCTTC
CASSLSLTRVRDEQFF
>TRBJ2-2|-|15|-|TRBV4-2
TGTGCCAGCAGTGGGACGATTTGGGAGGCTGGGGAGCTGTTTTTT
CASSGTIWEAGELFF
>TRBJ2-3|-|17|TRBD2|TRBV19
TGTGCCAGTAGTATAGGTGCTAGCGGGAGTAGGGCAGATACGCAGTATTTT
CASSIGASGSRADTQYF